One sample yielded the 21 T cell receptor beta chains listed below, sequenced in a study of early T cells in non-severe SARS-CoV-2 infection. TCRdb fed the 5' RACE reads into MiXCR, producing one record per CDR3 protein. The sample consists of about 45,000 distinct CDR3 sequences, around a tenth of them appearing once. Sequenced material: whole blood. The receptors shown here come from an adult who was a healthcare worker with PCR-confirmed SARS-CoV-2 infection or an uninfected control (not recorded which).

The table lists this clonotype with a few counts. CDR3 nucleotides: TGCAGTGCTCGACCTAGCGGGAGGGCGAACACCGGGGAGCTGTTTTTT. It codes for CSARPSGRANTGELFF. J is TRBJ2-2 and V is TRBV20-1, with TRBD2 matching over 12 bases. This CDR3 contains 16 residues. V gave up 5 bases and J gave up 0 bases; unmatched junction bases: 4. CDR1 is DFQATT and CDR2 is SNEGSKA in the germline V gene (reference sequence).

This clonotype occurred a few times. V and J are TRBV29-1 and TRBJ2-1, with a weak D call TRBD1 (6 bases). Germline CDR1 reads SQVTM; CDR2 reads ANQGSEA. V was pared by 5 bases and J by 8 bases, with 13 bases between. This CDR3 comprises 12 residues. The CDR3 is CSVITGTHEQFF. The CDR3 DNA reads TGCAGCGTTATTACAGGGACCCATGAGCAGTTCTTC.

Turning to this clonotype: A much larger clone sits a single nucleotide away, making a read error possible. The chain uses TRBV14 and TRBJ1-1, with D maybe TRBD1 (6 bases). The CDR3 is made up of 16 amino acids. The V gene's germline CDR1 is SGHDN and CDR2 FVKESK. Deletions cut 3 bases from V and 4 bases from J, with 18 bases between. This CDR3 reads CASSHWTDGMITEAFF. CDR3 nucleotide sequence: TGTGCCAGCAGCCATTGGACAGACGGCATGATCACTGAAGCTTTCTTT.

Many counts were recorded for this clonotype. The V gene is TRBV12-3 or TRBV12-4, the J gene TRBJ1-1, with D possibly being TRBD1 (5 bases). V lost 1 base and J 11 bases, leaving 14 bases between the germline ends. This CDR3 contains 13 residues. Here the CDR3 DNA reads TGTGCCAGCAGTTTAGGGGGGACCCTTGGGGCTTTCTTT. Amino acid sequence: CASSLGGTLGAFF.

This chain links TRBV29-1 with TRBJ2-5; 7 bases map to TRBD1. With 7 bases clipped from V and 3 bases from J, the junction kept 5 bases outside the gene matches. The CDR3 extends over 12 amino acids. In germline, CDR1 is SQVTM, CDR2 ANQGSEA. The CDR3 DNA reads TGCAGCGGCAACAGGGGTGAAGAGACCCAGTACTTC. This gives the protein CSGNRGEETQYF.

This clonotype was picked up a small number of times. The chain employs TRBV29-1 and TRBJ2-3; TRBD2 matches at 7 bases. The CDR3 runs 15 residues. Germline loops: CDR1 SQVTM, CDR2 ANQGSEA. After removal of 1 base from V and 7 bases from J, the junction contained 11 bases not matched to a gene. The CDR3 DNA sequence: TGCAGCGTTGAAGCATCTAGCGGAGTGTCAAATACGCAGTATTTT. It is translated as CSVEASSGVSNTQYF.

This clonotype was seen ten or more times. The rearrangement joins TRBV28 to TRBJ1-6; 10 bases fit TRBD1. V gave up 4 bases and J gave up 0 bases; unmatched junction bases: 3. The CDR3 is 17 amino acids. In germline, CDR1 is MDHEN, CDR2 SYDVKM. DNA for the CDR3: TGTGCCAGCAGTTCGGGACAGGGGCACTCCTATAATTCACCCCTCCACTTT. The encoded protein is CASSSGQGHSYNSPLHF.

This chain uses TRBV2 with TRBJ1-5; D is perhaps TRBD1 (5 bases). This CDR3 has 13 amino acids. Trimming removed 4 bases at V and 7 bases at J, with 11 bases between. CDR1 and CDR2 from the germline V gene are SNHLY and FYNNEI. The CDR3 nucleotides read TGTGCCAGCAGTGCGGGGCTTTGGCAGCCCCAGCATTTT. Residues: CASSAGLWQPQHF. The variable domain in full, with the rest retrieved from reference TRBV2 and TRBJ1-5, is EPEVTQTPSHQVTQMGQEVILRCVPISNHLYFYWYRQILGQKVEFLVSFYNNEISEKSEIFDDQFSVERPDGSNFTLKIRSTKLEDSAMYFCASSAGLWQPQHFGDGTRLSIL.

This clonotype was counted a few times. V gene TRBV7-9 combines with J gene TRBJ1-4; D gene ambiguous. Germline loops: CDR1 SEHNR, CDR2 FQNEAQ (reference sequence). V was pared by 8 bases and J by 5 bases, with 6 bases between. The CDR3 contains 11 residues. The CDR3 DNA is TGTGCCAGCGGCAGGAATGAAAAACTGTTTTTT. Translated: CASGRNEKLFF.

In its sample, this clonotype was seen many times. This rearrangement joins TRBV11-2 to TRBJ2-1; 11 bases line up with TRBD2. The V and J ends lost 5 bases and 5 bases, in that order; junction bases with no gene match: 8. CDR1 is SGHAT and CDR2 is FQNNGV in the germline V gene. This CDR3 region has 16 residues. The DNA of the CDR3 is TGTGCCAGCAGCCCCCGGGGTAGCGGGAGGGACAATGAGCAGTTCTTC. Translating gives CASSPRGSGRDNEQFF.

V usage is TRBV20-1 and J usage is TRBJ1-1; no clear D. The CDR3 is 14 amino acids. The germline V gene encodes CDR1 DFQATT and CDR2 SNEGSKA (reference sequence). The V gene lost 1 base and the J gene lost 0 bases, with 9 bases spanning the gap. The CDR3 DNA is TGCAGTGCTAGAGCCCTGGACTTGAACACTGAAGCTTTCTTT. It yields the protein CSARALDLNTEAFF.

This clonotype was observed at least ten times. V usage is TRBV12-3 or TRBV12-4 and J usage is TRBJ2-7; a weak D match, TRBD1 (5 bases). The CDR3 has 13 residues. V lost 4 bases and J 0 bases, leaving 7 bases between the germline ends. CDR3 sequence (DNA): TGTGCCAGCAGTTGGGGCAGCTCCTACGAGCAGTACTTC. Protein product: CASSWGSSYEQYF.

The chain is built from TRBV7-8 and TRBJ2-3; 11 nucleotides align to TRBD2. The CDR3 has 16 residues. Trimming at V came to 5 bases and at J to 0 bases, leaving 4 bases not matched to a gene. CDR1 is SGHVS and CDR2 is FQNEAQ in the germline V gene. CDR3 loop: CASSRLAGTSTDTQYF. The CDR3 nucleotides are TGTGCCAGCAGCCGACTAGCGGGAACTAGCACAGATACGCAGTATTTT.

The chain recombines TRBV5-1 with TRBJ2-7; 11 nucleotides match TRBD1. V gave up 3 bases and J gave up 2 bases; unmatched junction bases: 4. In germline, CDR1 is SGHRS, CDR2 YFSETQ. The CDR3 loop spans 15 amino acids. CDR3 in amino acids: CASSSGTGGTYEQYF. The CDR3 DNA follows: TGCGCCAGCAGCTCGGGGACAGGGGGTACCTACGAGCAGTACTTC.

The gene calls are TRBV7-2 and TRBJ1-1; D is ambiguous. The CDR3 contains 13 residues. V lost 6 bases and J 4 bases, leaving 12 bases between the germline ends. Germline V CDR1 and CDR2: SGHTA, FQGNSA. The CDR3 sequence is CASRQDPRTEAFF. The DNA for the CDR3 is TGTGCCAGCAGGCAAGACCCGCGCACTGAAGCTTTCTTT.

This clonotype has just a few counts. The CDR3 DNA reads as TGTGCCACCAGTGATGGGAATGAGCAGTTCTTC. Its protein is CATSDGNEQFF. The chain couples TRBV24-1 to TRBJ2-1; D is undetermined. Germline CDR1 KGHDR, CDR2 SFDVKD. CDR3 length equals 11 residues. The ends were cut back, 3 bases at V and 7 bases at J, with 3 bases in the middle.

This clonotype was detected many times. The chain uses TRBV28 and TRBJ2-7, with D perhaps TRBD1 or TRBD2 (5 bases each). CDR1 and CDR2 (germline): MDHEN, SYDVKM. The CDR3 spans 12 residues. Trimming left V 7 bases short and J 0 bases short, with 7 bases between. The CDR3 nucleotides read TGTGCCAGCATTGGGGGCTCCTACGAGCAGTACTTC. Its protein is CASIGGSYEQYF.

This clonotype was seen only a few times. The chain couples TRBV6-2 or TRBV6-3 to TRBJ2-2; D might be TRBD2 (5 bases). Per germline, CDR1 MNHEY and CDR2 SVGEGT. This CDR3 is 14 amino acids long. Trimming removed 6 bases at V and 4 bases at J, with 12 bases between. CDR3: CASREAVITGELFF. For the CDR3, the DNA is TGTGCCAGCAGAGAAGCGGTGATCACCGGGGAGCTGTTTTTT.

The table lists this clonotype with many counts. The chain has TRBV20-1 and TRBJ2-7, with D unresolved. The germline V and J ends were trimmed by 1 base and 3 bases, with 7 bases remaining between them. CDR1 and CDR2 (germline): DFQATT, SNEGSKA (reference sequence). The CDR3 covers 12 residues. CDR3 DNA: TGCAGTGCTAGAGGGCTAGGCTACGAGCAGTACTTC. This gives the protein CSARGLGYEQYF.

The gene calls are TRBV5-6 and TRBJ1-2; D gene unclear. Germline V CDR1 and CDR2: SGHDT, YYEEEE. The CDR3 length is 15 residues. Trimming took off 6 bases at V and 1 base at J, with 16 bases between the two ends. The CDR3 coding sequence is TGTGCCAGCAACTCCCGTCGACATATTAACTATGGCTACACCTTC. It codes for CASNSRRHINYGYTF.

The chain uses TRBV29-1 and TRBJ2-7; possible D gene TRBD1, 5 bases. CDR1 and CDR2 (germline): SQVTM, ANQGSEA. The CDR3 contains 14 residues. Trimming removed 2 bases from V and 1 base from J, with 12 bases in between. CDR3 loop: CSVEFTGQSYEQYF. CDR3 coding DNA: TGCAGCGTTGAATTTACAGGCCAATCCTACGAGCAGTACTTC.